The 5 T cell receptor beta chains listed next were all sequenced from one sample in a study of blood T cell repertoires in COVID-19. Only in-frame clones appear in the TCRdb table, and some are missing; sequencing was by immunoSEQ multiplex PCR. This sample has some 150,000 clones, with roughly 80% found just once. The material sequenced was peripheral blood. These receptors were taken from an elderly woman with acute or convalescent COVID-19.

The chain is built from TRBV6-2 or TRBV6-3 and TRBJ2-1; D possibly corresponds to TRBD1 (6 bases). Trimming stripped 2 bases from V and 2 bases from J, with 13 bases between. The germline V gene encodes CDR1 MNHEY and CDR2 SVGEGT. This CDR3 region has 16 residues. CDR3 sequence: CASSYEEGEAYNEQFF. The DNA of the CDR3 is TGTGCCAGCAGTTACGAAGAGGGGGAAGCCTACAATGAGCAGTTCTTC.

This chain joins TRBV4-3 and TRBJ2-7; 9 bases agree with TRBD1. Unmatched junction bases numbered 7, after V lost 0 bases and J lost 7 bases. Germline lookup yields CDR1 LGHNA and CDR2 YSLEER. CDR3 length equals 15 residues. CDR3 amino acids: CASSQDGTGMGEQYF. The CDR3 region has the DNA TGCGCCAGCAGCCAAGACGGGACAGGGATGGGGGAGCAGTACTTC.

The chain links TRBV7-9 to TRBJ2-3; 8 bases line up with TRBD2. This CDR3 region has 16 residues. The J segment lost 2 bases and the V segment lost 4 bases, leaving 8 bases of the junction unmatched. CDR1 and CDR2 (germline): SEHNR, FQNEAQ (reference sequence). The CDR3 region has the DNA TGTGCCAGCAGCTCCTCCGGGGGGGCCGACACAGATACGCAGTATTTT. The encoded protein is CASSSSGGADTDTQYF. Filled out from reference TRBV7-9 and TRBJ2-3, the complete variable domain reads DTGVSQNPRHKITKRGQNVTFRCDPISEHNRLYWYRQTLGQGPEFLTYFQNEAQLEKSRLLSDRFSAERPKGSFSTLEIQRTEQGDSAMYLCASSSSGGADTDTQYFGPGTRLTVL.

The count of this clone is one. The chain joins TRBV6-5 to TRBJ2-7, with 7 bases lining up with TRBD1. In germline, CDR1 is MNHEY, CDR2 SVGAGI. V trimming: 10 bases; J trimming: 0 bases; junction bases outside the gene matches: 9. This CDR3 is built from 14 residues. CDR3 nucleotides: TGTGCCATGGGCGAGGGGGCATACTCCTACGAGCAGTACTTC. Its translation: CAMGEGAYSYEQYF.

Of note for this clone: Its ends do not fully match the called genes, so a read error is possible. This chain uses TRBV30 with TRBJ1-1; 7 nucleotides match TRBD1. The CDR3 extends over 14 amino acids. Germline CDR1 and CDR2: GTSNPN and SVGIG (reference sequence). The CDR3 spells CACIPGGHRTSQLF. CDR3 in DNA: TGTGCCTGCATCCCAGGGGGACATCGAACCTCGCAGCTCTTT.